In its sample, the clone carrying this TCR beta chain was seen a few times. This sample was taken from a study of blood T cell repertoires in COVID-19. About the research overall: There were acute and convalescent COVID-19 samples, and they came from the United States, Italy and Spain. Nucleic acid was either cDNA or gDNA, and it came from T cells, B-cell-depleted T cells, or PBMCs.

Original methodology: Reference gene primer amplification in the assay estimated nucleated cell counts. Method: immunoSEQ multiplex PCR; TCRdb's copy keeps in-frame clones and lacks some. That table gives V, J and clone size, and the DNA gave D and trimming. The sample lists roughly 40,000 clones, around 74% occurring once. The sequenced sample consisted of peripheral blood. The source of this sequence is a man between 65 and 85 years old with acute or convalescent COVID-19.

CDR3: CASSWRGRNTEAFF. DNA of the CDR3: TGTGCCAGCTCTTGGAGGGGCAGGAACACTGAAGCTTTCTTT. The chain recombines TRBV27 with TRBJ1-1; D possibly corresponds to TRBD1 (5 bases). Germline lookup yields CDR1 MNHEY and CDR2 SMNVEV (reference sequence). Trimming took 8 bases from V and 1 from J, leaving 14 bases between them. The CDR3 is made up of 14 amino acids.